The next 20 T cell receptor beta chains were all read from a single sample in a study of a mutant IDH1 vaccine in newly diagnosed glioma. These receptors have no known antigen. The time point here: week 23, last vaccination. Vaccination used 300 ug of mutant IDH1 20-mer peptide per dose, with topical imiquimod. TCRdb's copy holds only in-frame clones and misses some; the assay was immunoSEQ multiplex PCR. The data contain approximately 82,000 clones, roughly 85% of them singletons. This specimen was PBMCs, taken from a glioma patient whose treatment included an IDH1 peptide vaccine. These receptors originate from a man in his thirties or forties with glioma. Some clones in this sample may be carry-over from other donors' samples.

V and J are TRBV28 and TRBJ1-1, with TRBD1 identical over 9 bases. V lost 8 bases to trimming and J lost 0 bases; unmatched junction nucleotides: 4. Germline V gene data show CDR1 as MDHEN and CDR2 as SYDVKM. The CDR3 has 14 amino acids. This CDR3 is CASGTGPMNTEAFF. The DNA of the CDR3 is TGTGCCAGCGGGACAGGGCCCATGAACACTGAAGCTTTCTTT.

CDR3 in amino acids: CASSQAQGGDTGELFF. The CDR3 DNA reads as TGTGCCAGCAGCCAAGCCCAGGGGGGAGACACCGGGGAGCTGTTTTTT. The chain uses TRBV4-2 and TRBJ2-2; maybe TRBD1 (7 bases). V dropped 1 base and J dropped 3 bases, with 12 bases sitting between them. Germline V gene data show CDR1 as LGHNA and CDR2 as YNFKEQ. This CDR3 has 16 residues.

This clone came up once. The chain links TRBV18 to TRBJ2-1, with 7 bases matching TRBD1. The CDR3 has 14 amino acids. V dropped 2 bases and J dropped 3; count of bases not matched to a gene: 1. Germline V gene sequence: CDR1 KGHSH, CDR2 LQKENI. The CDR3 loop is CASSPGTVYNEQFF. The DNA of the CDR3 is TGTGCCAGCTCACCAGGGACAGTCTACAATGAGCAGTTCTTC.

The rearrangement uses TRBV10-1 and TRBJ1-1, with D unresolved. Germline CDR1 reads WNHNN; CDR2 reads SYGVQD (reference sequence). V dropped 2 bases and J dropped 4 bases, with 20 bases sitting between them. The CDR3 loop spans 17 amino acids. The CDR3 reads CASSERVVAGRLTEAFF. Here the CDR3 DNA reads TGCGCCAGCAGTGAGAGGGTTGTAGCAGGTCGCCTCACTGAAGCTTTCTTT.

V and J are TRBV6-1 and TRBJ1-1; D not resolved. V lost 1 base and J 6 bases, leaving 3 bases between the germline ends. The germline V gene has CDR1 MNHNS and CDR2 SASEGT. The CDR3 contains 11 residues. The CDR3 bases are TGTGCCAGCAGTGAAGTATCTGAAGCTTTCTTT. Translating it yields CASSEVSEAFF.

The gene calls are TRBV5-1 and TRBJ2-7, with D unresolved. Germline V lookup: CDR1 SGHRS, CDR2 YFSETQ. The CDR3 has 15 amino acids. V lost 1 base and J lost 3, with 14 bases in between. The CDR3 region is CASSLSSRGHYEQYF. DNA for the CDR3: TGCGCCAGCAGCTTGTCCTCCAGAGGCCACTACGAGCAGTACTTC.

This CDR3 reads CASSLFRDRGIADTQYF. The CDR3 nucleotides read TGTGCCAGCAGCTTGTTCCGGGACAGGGGGATCGCAGATACGCAGTATTTT. The rearrangement links TRBV7-6 to TRBJ2-3, with 11 bases fitting TRBD1. After removal of 3 bases from V and 4 bases from J, the junction contained 9 bases not matched to a gene. The germline CDR1 and CDR2 sequences are SGHVS and FNYEAQ. This CDR3 is built from 17 residues.

J is TRBJ2-5 and V is TRBV7-2; a weak D match, TRBD2 (7 bases). The J call is in doubt because the DNA end fits TRBJ2-7 better. Germline V CDR1 and CDR2: SGHTA, FQGNSA. The CDR3 has 16 residues. The CDR3 DNA reads TGTGCCAGCAGCTCCCGTGGGGGGGGCCTTGTATACGAGCAGTACTTC. Encoded protein: CASSSRGGGLVYEQYF.

This chain joins TRBV6-1 and TRBJ2-7; D is perhaps TRBD1 (5 bases). V was pared by 5 bases and J by 3 bases, with 14 bases between. The CDR3 sequence is 14 residues long. The germline gives CDR1 MNHNS, CDR2 SASEGT. CDR3 bases: TGTGCCAGCAGTATTCGACAGCTAGACTACGAGCAGTACTTC. This translates into CASSIRQLDYEQYF.

The chain links TRBV18 to TRBJ1-1; 11 positions agree with TRBD1. Germline CDR1 reads KGHSH; CDR2 reads LQKENI. The CDR3 length is 17 residues. Unmatched junction bases numbered 14, after V lost 8 bases and J lost 3 bases. CDR3: CASPEGTGGNSDTEAFF. The CDR3 DNA is TGTGCCAGCCCAGAGGGGACAGGGGGAAATAGCGACACTGAAGCTTTCTTT.

The V gene is TRBV28, the J gene TRBJ2-5; a weak D match, TRBD1 (5 bases). Germline V gene lookup returns CDR1 MDHEN and CDR2 SYDVKM. There are 15 residues in the CDR3. V lost 3 bases and J lost 4, with 15 bases in between. CDR3 loop: CASSFPRAGSETQYF. The CDR3, as DNA: TGTGCCAGCAGTTTTCCCCGGGCAGGGTCAGAGACCCAGTACTTC.

This chain uses TRBV28 with TRBJ2-7; maybe TRBD2 (7 bases). Germline V gives CDR1 MDHEN, CDR2 SYDVKM. V lost 5 bases to trimming and J lost 0 bases, with 17 bases between them. The CDR3 runs 16 residues. CDR3 sequence (DNA): TGTGCCAGCAGTCTCTTGGGAGGGGGGAACTCCTACGAGCAGTACTTC. Protein: CASSLLGGGNSYEQYF. The full variable domain, its missing parts supplied by reference TRBV28 and TRBJ2-7, is DVKVTQSSRYLVKRTGEKVFLECVQDMDHENMFWYRQDPGLGLRLIYFSYDVKMKEKGDIPEGYSVSREKKERFSLILESASTNQTSMYLCASSLLGGGNSYEQYFGPGTRLTVT.

This clone was seen only once. The chain recombines TRBV9 with TRBJ1-5; D uncertain. This CDR3 spans 13 amino acids. Germline CDR1 reads SGDLS; CDR2 reads YYNGEE. Trimming took 2 bases from V and 7 from J, leaving 10 bases between them. CDR3 sequence reads: CASSVGLYQPQHF. CDR3 DNA: TGTGCCAGCAGCGTCGGACTATACCAGCCCCAGCATTTT.

This chain joins TRBV7-9 and TRBJ2-1; D may be TRBD1 (6 bases). CDR1 and CDR2 (germline): SEHNR, FQNEAQ (reference sequence). The CDR3 contains 17 residues. The V end was cut by 4 bases, the J end by 3 bases, with 19 bases between. CDR3 bases: TGTGCCAGCAGCTCAAATGGGTGGGACACTATCTACAATGAGCAGTTCTTC. Translation: CASSSNGWDTIYNEQFF.

CDR3 DNA: TGTGCCAGCTCACCATCTTCAGCTTTCTATGGCTACACCTTC. Amino acids: CASSPSSAFYGYTF. V is TRBV18 and J is TRBJ1-2; the D is unclear. Germline V CDR1 and CDR2: KGHSH, LQKENI. V shed 2 bases and J shed 4 bases, with 11 bases lying between them. The CDR3 length is 14 residues.

This clone was detected only a few times. The chain uses TRBV9 and TRBJ2-1; tentatively, D is TRBD2 (7 bases). This CDR3 is 20 amino acids long. The V end was cut by 4 bases, the J end by 0 bases, with 26 bases between. The germline V gene encodes CDR1 SGDLS and CDR2 YYNGEE. The CDR3 region has the DNA TGTGCCAGCAGCTCGAGAGACCCACAGGGAGGGCTGAACTCCTACAATGAGCAGTTCTTC. Its protein product is CASSSRDPQGGLNSYNEQFF.

This chain joins TRBV4-3 and TRBJ1-2; D unresolved. The CDR3 is 14 amino acids. The germline CDR1 and CDR2 sequences are LGHNA and YSLEER. With 1 base removed from V and 4 bases from J, the gap between germline ends came to 10 bases. The CDR3: CASSQVGEIYGYTF. The CDR3 region has the DNA TGCGCCAGCAGCCAAGTCGGGGAAATCTATGGCTACACCTTC.

This sequence joins TRBV5-4 and TRBJ2-5; D remains ambiguous. The CDR3 consists of 13 residues. V lost 0 bases, J lost 1 base, and 4 bases lay in between. The germline V gene has CDR1 SGHNT and CDR2 YYREEE (reference sequence). The CDR3, as DNA: TGTGCCAGCAGCTTGGAATTCCAAGAGACCCAGTACTTC. Translation: CASSLEFQETQYF.

The count of this clone is one. The gene calls are TRBV4-1 and TRBJ2-1; 9 nucleotides match TRBD2. The CDR3 length is 15 residues. V was pared by 4 bases and J by 6 bases, with 7 bases of the junction left unmatched. CDR1 is MGHRA, CDR2 YSYEKL, per germline. CDR3 in DNA: TGCGCCAGCAGCCCGGCGCGGGGGGGAGGCAATGAGCAGTTCTTC. Its translation: CASSPARGGGNEQFF.

The chain is built from TRBV2 and TRBJ1-5; 7 bases match TRBD1. CDR1 is SNHLY and CDR2 is FYNNEI in the germline V gene. The CDR3 totals 20 residues. V lost 6 bases and J lost 2; bases outside the gene matches: 22. CDR3 protein: CASSGSRDSIVRLGNQPQHF. The CDR3 DNA is TGTGCCAGCAGCGGTTCGCGGGACAGTATTGTAAGGTTGGGCAATCAGCCCCAGCATTTT.